The TCR beta chain described here comes from a study of patients and donors after allogeneic stem cell transplantation. TCRdb used MiXCR to reprocess the RT-PCR reads, holding one entry per CDR3 protein. The sample consists of about 30,000 distinct CDR3 sequences, more than 8% of them appearing once. Trimming at V came to 4 bases and at J to 1 base, leaving 3 bases not matched to a gene. This CDR3 has 14 residues. The V gene's germline CDR1 is SGHRS and CDR2 YFSETQ. This rearrangement joins TRBV5-1 to TRBJ2-7; 9 bases align to TRBD1. The sequenced material came from blood, either unsorted or a sorted T cell fraction (not recorded which). This TCR was recovered from a human donor who was either an allogeneic HSCT recipient or a stem cell or donor lymphocyte infusion donor (not recorded which). It is not recorded whose cells these are; they may come from a transplant donor. The DNA for the CDR3 is TGCGCCAGCAGCCGACAGGGGGATTCCTACGAGCAGTACTTC. Protein sequence: CASSRQGDSYEQYF. The variable domain in full, completed from reference TRBV5-1 and TRBJ2-7, reads KAGVTQTPRYLIKTRGQQVTLSCSPISGHRSVSWYQQTPGQGLQFLFEYFSETQRNKGNFPGRFSGRQFSNSRSEMNVSTLELGDSALYLCASSRQGDSYEQYFGPGTRLTVT.